This TCR beta chain was profiled in a study of technical replicates of blood from several donors. The protocol was immunoSEQ multiplex PCR, while the TCRdb copy is restricted to in-frame clones and leaves out a portion. The table lists about 79,000 clones, approximately 94% of them singletons. The germline gives CDR1 WNHNN, CDR2 SYGVQD (reference sequence). Trimming removed 6 bases from V and 5 bases from J, with 25 bases in between. The CDR3 consists of 17 residues. The genes are TRBV10-1 and TRBJ2-5, with TRBD1 as a possible D gene (5 bases). The sample was T cells isolated from PBMCs. The source is a human donor in good health. The CDR3 DNA is TGCGCCAGCAGCCTCGCAGGGATGCCCCCTTTTAGGGAGACCCAGTACTTC. Translated, it gives CASSLAGMPPFRETQYF.